This T cell receptor (beta chain) derives from a study of blood T cell repertoires in COVID-19. Study at large: Sources were T cells, B-cell-depleted T cells, or PBMCs; the material itself was cDNA or gDNA.

This table comes from immunoSEQ multiplex PCR, and its TCRdb copy is limited to in-frame clones, with some not included. The sample has roughly 150,000 clones; about 85% are singletons. The CDR3 spans 15 residues. Trimming stripped 7 bases from V and 0 bases from J, with 13 bases between. Germline values: CDR1 LNHDA, CDR2 SQIVND (reference sequence). The source is a woman aged 50 to 60 with COVID-19, enrolled during active disease. The chain has TRBV19 and TRBJ1-3; unclear D gene. The sequenced material came from peripheral blood. CDR3 residues: CASKDQVLSGNTIYF. CDR3 DNA: TGTGCCAGTAAGGATCAGGTCCTCTCTGGAAACACCATATATTTT.